The rows below give T cell receptor beta chains drawn from one sample of a study of response to subunit inactivated influenza vaccine. Via MiXCR, TCRdb re-called the RT-PCR reads, giving one row per CDR3 protein. The table records 500,000 to 600,000 distinct CDR3 sequences, about 11% of them present only once. The same sample was also used in a study of T cells expressing NK-cell markers.

This material consisted of PBMCs from blood, taken on the day of vaccination. These receptors all come from a man aged 50 to 60 who received an inactivated influenza vaccine. Both conserved end residues are part of each CDR3.

>TRBV5-6|15
CASSTTRSGTGELFF
>TRBV7-2|14
CASTPRTGFYEQYF
>TRBV15|15
CATSTSLSRQETQYF
>TRBV3-1|16
CASSESRDYPRDTQYF
>TRBV5-6|16
CASSLGRATTNEKLFF
>TRBV28|14
CASSFLVLSYEQYF
>TRBV6-5|19
CASSYSMASGGNRYNEQFF
>TRBV4-3|16
CASSLQTSGSTGELFF
>TRBV7-9|14
CASSPTSGIYEQYF
>TRBV20-1|17
CSALPLALDLNTGELFF
>TRBV2|15
CASTGQGGSQETQYF
>TRBV7-2|16
CASSLVWAAGTDTQYF
>TRBV29-1|13
CSVNTRRDTEAFF
>TRBV2|15
CASARTSGGYNEQFF
>TRBV28|17
CASRTLISGGGGKTQYF
>TRBV12-3/TRBV12-4|14
CASSPMRGGDEQFF
>TRBV20-1|16
CSARKSSGGHHNEQFF
>TRBV12-3/TRBV12-4|17
CASSPKTTAGVNTEAFF
>TRBV3-1|13
CASSHQGGYGYTF
>TRBV3-1|17
CASSPQGATLGRYGYTF
>TRBV5-1|15
CASSLARGPSSGYTF
>TRBV20-1|16
CSARDSVRSVNYEQYF
>TRBV28|15
CASSLYGLAGVGQYF
>TRBV27|16
CASSPVGLAGVETQYF
>TRBV27|15
CASSLSWDPNYGYTF
>TRBV29-1|15
CSVDYSGGATTEAFF
>TRBV29-1|13
CSGGVSRVGEQFF
>TRBV28|14
CASSPTPHDETQYF
>TRBV9|15
CASSVDVDSSYEQYF
>TRBV11-2|19
CASSLDVGRGTRGANVLTF
>TRBV21-1|19
CASSSTSGGPKGSTGELFF
>TRBV7-8|16
CASSLRLPSSYNEQFF
>TRBV12-3/TRBV12-4|15
CASSTPPGSNYGYTF
>TRBV20-1|16
CSARDLASGGTGELFF
>TRBV11-2|15
CASSVRTSRTDTQYF
>TRBV28|15
CASSLVHPKAYEQYF
>TRBV2|15
CASSKNRYSNQPQHF
>TRBV7-8|20
CASSLGTSGATLSSYNEQFF
>TRBV3-1|13
CASSHLVLREQYF
>TRBV5-1|13
CASSFRRTDEQYF
>TRBV7-2|15
CASSQRSRGAETQYF
>TRBV12-3/TRBV12-4|12
CASSMTGFGYTF